The 12 T cell receptor beta chains reported below all come from one sample, sequenced in a study of cytomegalovirus exposure and HLA in healthy donors (dated by TCRdb to between 2016 and 2019). Libraries were prepared through the immunoSEQ multiplex PCR assay. For the multiplex PCR, a mixture combining 60 forward primers for TCR Vbeta segments and 13 reverse primers for TCR Jbeta segments was used. Sourced from immuneACCESS, this table was stored by TCRdb with only in-frame sequences that have V and J called. A share of the clones is absent; for the studies checked, an unresolved V gene accounts for under half, and the remainder has no known explanation. The sample table holds more than 130,000 clones, of which 70% to 75% were seen once. Roughly an eighth of the sample belongs to the ten largest clones. The sequencing input was PBMCs. Receptor source: a human donor in good health.

This clone has only a few counts. CDR3 protein: CASSSPTGAYNEQFF. CDR3 sequence (DNA): TGTGCCAGCAGCTCCCCGACAGGGGCCTACAATGAGCAGTTCTTC. The chain joins TRBV7-9 to TRBJ2-1, with 8 bases that match TRBD1. V gave up 4 bases and J gave up 2 bases; unmatched junction bases: 4. Per germline, CDR1 SEHNR and CDR2 FQNEAQ (reference sequence). This CDR3 is built from 15 residues.

The chain joins TRBV20-1 to TRBJ1-2, with D perhaps TRBD1 (5 bases). V was pared by 3 bases and J by 8 bases, with 10 bases between. The CDR3 is 11 residues long. The germline CDR1 and CDR2 sequences are DFQATT and SNEGSKA (reference sequence). The CDR3 DNA is TGCAGTGCTAGGACCCAGGGAGGCTACACCTTC. Amino acids: CSARTQGGYTF.

The chain employs TRBV9 and TRBJ1-2; D is uncertain. The CDR3 loop spans 15 amino acids. The V end lost 0 bases, the J end lost 2 bases, and 11 bases lay between the germline ends. CDR1 is SGDLS and CDR2 is YYNGEE in the germline V gene. The CDR3 sequence: CASSVDTHPNYGYTF. CDR3 coding DNA: TGTGCCAGCAGCGTAGATACACATCCAAACTATGGCTACACCTTC.

V and J are TRBV19 and TRBJ2-3; 8 nucleotides agree with TRBD2. In germline, CDR1 is LNHDA, CDR2 SQIVND (reference sequence). CDR3 length: 16 amino acids. The V gene end was trimmed by 9 bases and the J gene end by 2 bases; junction bases not matched to a gene: 13. As DNA, the CDR3 is TGTGCCAGCCGCTTCGGGAGGGGGGGGACCACAGATACGCAGTATTTT. Amino acid sequence: CASRFGRGGTTDTQYF.

The chain employs TRBV7-2 and TRBJ2-3; 10 bases match TRBD2. This CDR3 spans 15 amino acids. The ends lost 5 bases at V and 4 bases at J; junction bases unmatched: 6. The germline CDR1 and CDR2 sequences are SGHTA and FQGNSA. The CDR3, as DNA: TGTGCCAGCAGCCTCAGCGGGGGGGCTTCAGATACGCAGTATTTT. It yields the protein CASSLSGGASDTQYF.

The rearrangement links TRBV5-1 to TRBJ2-7, with TRBD2 matching 12 bases. From germline, CDR1 is SGHRS and CDR2 YFSETQ. Unmatched junction bases numbered 4, after V lost 2 bases and J lost 4 bases. The CDR3 totals 15 residues. In DNA, the CDR3 is TGCGCCAGCAGCTTCCGACTAGCGGGAGATTACGAGCAGTACTTC. Its protein product is CASSFRLAGDYEQYF.

This chain connects TRBV10-3 to TRBJ2-7; a weak D match, TRBD1 (5 bases). The ends were cut back, 4 bases at V and 3 bases at J, with 16 bases in the middle. CDR1 is ENHRY, CDR2 SYGVKD, per germline. The CDR3 is 15 residues long. CDR3 protein: CAISGEDRWGYEQYF. The CDR3 DNA sequence: TGTGCCATCAGTGGCGAAGACAGATGGGGCTACGAGCAGTACTTC.

The chain uses TRBV5-6 and TRBJ1-1; D remains unclear. Trimming took off 1 base at V and 1 base at J, with 5 bases between the two ends. CDR1 is SGHDT, CDR2 YYEEEE, per germline. This CDR3 spans 13 amino acids. CDR3 DNA: TGTGCCAGCAGCTTGTTACAGAACACTGAAGCTTTCTTT. Protein product: CASSLLQNTEAFF.

There are a few counts of this clone. The chain links TRBV29-1 to TRBJ1-1; 10 bases align to TRBD1. This CDR3 spans 14 amino acids. The ends lost 7 bases at V and 2 bases at J; junction bases unmatched: 7. From germline, CDR1 is SQVTM and CDR2 ANQGSEA. CDR3 protein: CSAPGQGFNTEAFF. CDR3 coding DNA: TGCAGCGCGCCGGGACAGGGGTTTAACACTGAAGCTTTCTTT.

The sample holds a few counts of this clone. V and J are TRBV5-4 and TRBJ2-3; 10 positions agree with TRBD2. This CDR3 contains 15 residues. Losses at the gene ends were 7 bases for V and 2 bases for J; bases not matched to a gene: 7. The germline gives CDR1 SGHNT, CDR2 YYREEE (reference sequence). The CDR3 coding sequence is TGTGCCAGCCGGAGCGGGGGGGCCTACACAGATACGCAGTATTTT. Translating it yields CASRSGGAYTDTQYF.

V usage is TRBV9 and J usage is TRBJ1-2; TRBD1 matches at 8 bases. Trimming at V came to 2 bases and at J to 8 bases, leaving 5 bases not matched to a gene. This CDR3 has 13 amino acids. Germline V gene sequence: CDR1 SGDLS, CDR2 YYNGEE. The CDR3 reads CASSVHRGSGYTF. CDR3 nucleotides: TGTGCCAGCAGCGTCCACAGGGGGAGCGGCTACACCTTC.

This chain joins TRBV18 and TRBJ1-1; D is undetermined. V was cut by 2 bases and J by 4 bases, with 14 bases left in between. Per germline, CDR1 KGHSH and CDR2 LQKENI. This CDR3 has 15 residues. CDR3 amino acids: CASSPNPVPGTEAFF. CDR3 coding DNA: TGTGCCAGCTCACCAAACCCGGTCCCCGGCACTGAAGCTTTCTTT.